Listed here are 20 T cell receptor beta chains from one sample, sequenced in a study of blood T cell repertoires in COVID-19. TCRdb keeps only in-frame clones here, not all; method: immunoSEQ multiplex PCR. In the table there are a few hundred thousand clones, 88% of which are singletons. Sequenced sample: PBMCs or T cells enriched from blood (not recorded which). These receptors all stem from a woman under 30 who had recovered from COVID-19.

The V and J genes are TRBV3-1 (or the pseudogene TRBV3-2) and TRBJ1-5, with D possibly being TRBD1 (6 bases). Germline-derived CDR1 and CDR2 are LGHDT and YNNKEL (reference sequence). Trimming removed 4 bases at V and 6 bases at J, with 13 bases between. The CDR3 runs 14 residues. The CDR3 DNA is TGTGCCAGCAGCCCAGTCGGGGGGGCTCAGCCCCAGCATTTT. The encoded protein is CASSPVGGAQPQHF.

The CDR3 DNA reads as TGTGCCACCAGTGATTGGGACAGGGGGTTTTTGAACACTGAAGCTTTCTTT. It is translated as CATSDWDRGFLNTEAFF. The V and J genes are TRBV24-1 and TRBJ1-1, with 11 nucleotides matching TRBD1. The trim removed 2 bases at V and 0 bases at J, leaving 4 bases unmatched. The CDR3 spans 17 residues. Per germline, CDR1 KGHDR and CDR2 SFDVKD.

This chain uses TRBV11-2 with TRBJ1-6; 11 nucleotides agree with TRBD1. The J segment lost 8 bases and the V segment lost 5 bases, leaving 8 bases of the junction unmatched. CDR3 size: 16 residues. Germline V CDR1 and CDR2: SGHAT, FQNNGV. The DNA for the CDR3 is TGTGCCAGCAGCCTCACCGGGACAGGGGGAGATTCACCCCTCCACTTT. Residues: CASSLTGTGGDSPLHF.

For the CDR3, the DNA is TGTGCCAGCAGCCCCGGGACTAGCGTCTTTACCGGGGAGCTGTTTTTT. It yields the protein CASSPGTSVFTGELFF. This chain joins TRBV7-8 and TRBJ2-2; 10 bases are a match to TRBD2. The CDR3 is 16 amino acids. J was trimmed by 5 bases and V by 5 bases; bases with no gene match: 8. Germline assignment: CDR1 SGHVS and CDR2 FQNEAQ.

This clone was seen once. V is TRBV11-2 and J is TRBJ1-2, with 9 bases lining up with TRBD1. CDR1 and CDR2 from the germline V gene are SGHAT and FQNNGV. CDR3 length: 15 residues. V trimming: 2 bases; J trimming: 4 bases; junction bases outside the gene matches: 5. The CDR3, as DNA: TGTGCCAGCAGCTTAAACACAGGGGGCGTCTATGGCTACACCTTC. As protein: CASSLNTGGVYGYTF. Combining the CDR3 with reference TRBV11-2 and TRBJ1-2 gives the whole variable domain EAGVAQSPRYKIIEKRQSVAFWCNPISGHATLYWYQQILGQGPKLLIQFQNNGVVDDSQLPKDRFSAERLKGVDSTLKIQPAKLEDSAVYLCASSLNTGGVYGYTFGSGTRLTVV.

This clone showed up just a few times. V and J are TRBV20-1 and TRBJ2-3, with TRBD2 identical over 7 bases. There are 16 residues in the CDR3. CDR1 is DFQATT, CDR2 SNEGSKA, per germline (reference sequence). With 3 bases clipped from V and 2 bases from J, the junction kept 11 bases outside the gene matches. CDR3: CSASGYGGRTTDTQYF. The CDR3 DNA follows: TGCAGTGCTAGTGGTTACGGGGGGAGAACCACAGATACGCAGTATTTT.

The genes are TRBV7-2 and TRBJ2-5; 16 nucleotides match TRBD2. This CDR3 spans 17 amino acids. Looked up from germline, CDR1 is SGHTA and CDR2 is FQGNSA. The V gene end was trimmed by 5 bases and the J gene end by 6 bases; junction bases not matched to a gene: 9. CDR3 DNA: TGTGCCAGCAGCATTTCCGGGACTAGCGGGGGGGCCAAGACCCAGTACTTC. The encoded protein is CASSISGTSGGAKTQYF.

Turning to this clone: Other nucleotide sequences from this sample produce the same CDR3. The chain links TRBV6-5 to TRBJ1-1; a weak D match, TRBD1 (5 bases). Trimming left V 7 bases short and J 1 base short, with 13 bases between. The CDR3 is 14 amino acids. Germline V lookup: CDR1 MNHEY, CDR2 SVGAGI. The CDR3 sequence: CASIKGGANTEAFF. In DNA form, the CDR3 reads TGTGCCAGCATCAAAGGCGGGGCGAACACTGAAGCTTTCTTT.

The rearrangement joins TRBV28 to TRBJ1-5; weak D call: TRBD1 (6 bases). CDR1 and CDR2 (germline): MDHEN, SYDVKM. This CDR3 contains 16 residues. V gave up 6 bases and J gave up 1 base, with 16 bases separating them. For the CDR3, the DNA is TGTGCCAGCAGACCCCGGGGGGCCCTGAGCAATCAGCCCCAGCATTTT. The encoded protein is CASRPRGALSNQPQHF.

This chain links TRBV5-6 with TRBJ1-2, with 8 bases matching TRBD1. The trim removed 4 bases at V and 4 bases at J, leaving 9 bases unmatched. CDR1 is SGHDT, CDR2 YYEEEE, per germline. CDR3 size: 15 residues. CDR3 in amino acids: CASSRPGQGIYGYTF. The CDR3 coding sequence is TGTGCCAGCAGCCGTCCCGGACAGGGCATCTATGGCTACACCTTC.

The V gene is TRBV7-8, the J gene TRBJ2-7; D is unresolved. V dropped 5 bases and J dropped 0 bases, with 14 bases sitting between them. From germline, CDR1 is SGHVS and CDR2 FQNEAQ. This CDR3 region has 15 residues. This chain's CDR3 is CASSPSAGSSYEQYF. CDR3 bases: TGTGCCAGCAGCCCGTCCGCAGGCAGCTCCTACGAGCAGTACTTC.

V is TRBV5-4 and J is TRBJ1-2, with D tentatively TRBD1 (5 bases). The length of the CDR3 is 16 residues. Trimming stripped 4 bases from V and 2 bases from J, with 18 bases between. Germline V gene lookup returns CDR1 SGHNT and CDR2 YYREEE (reference sequence). Here the CDR3 reads CASSLPTDKSNYGYTF. CDR3 coding DNA: TGTGCCAGCAGCCTACCCACGGACAAGAGCAACTATGGCTACACCTTC.

A few counts support this clone. V and J are TRBV6-6 and TRBJ1-6; 7 nucleotides agree with TRBD1. The CDR3 runs 14 residues. V was pared by 6 bases and J by 5 bases, with 4 bases of the junction left unmatched. Germline CDR1 is MNHNY and CDR2 is SVGAGI (reference sequence). The CDR3 DNA sequence: TGTGCCAGCAGCCTAGACAGGGATAATTCACCCCTCCACTTT. It codes for CASSLDRDNSPLHF.

The chain recombines TRBV19 with TRBJ1-4; perhaps TRBD1 as D (5 bases). V shed 5 bases and J shed 5 bases, with 12 bases lying between them. This CDR3 is built from 14 residues. The germline gives CDR1 LNHDA, CDR2 SQIVND (reference sequence). Written as DNA, the CDR3 is TGTGCCAGTAGTGGGCAGGGCCGCAATGAAAAACTGTTTTTT. Encoded protein: CASSGQGRNEKLFF.

This sequence joins TRBV30 and TRBJ2-5; 9 bases line up with TRBD1. CDR1 GTSNPN and CDR2 SVGIG come from the germline V gene (reference sequence). The J segment lost 2 bases and the V segment lost 3 bases, leaving 10 bases of the junction unmatched. The CDR3 spans 16 residues. CDR3 protein: CAWSAGDRDIQETQYF. CDR3 nucleotides: TGTGCCTGGAGCGCTGGGGACAGGGACATTCAAGAGACCCAGTACTTC.

This rearrangement joins TRBV6-6 to TRBJ2-1, with 12 bases lining up with TRBD2. Germline CDR1 reads MNHNY; CDR2 reads SVGAGI (reference sequence). The CDR3 runs 21 residues. V lost 6 bases and J lost 7; bases outside the gene matches: 25. CDR3 loop: CASSRLRGRRLAGASENEQFF. DNA of the CDR3: TGTGCCAGCAGCCGCCTCAGGGGGCGACGACTAGCGGGGGCCTCTGAGAATGAGCAGTTCTTC.

This clone came up once. The sample contains more than one DNA sequence encoding this CDR3. This chain links TRBV5-1 with TRBJ1-1; no clear D gene. The V end lost 2 bases, the J end lost 2 bases, and 10 bases lay between the germline ends. The CDR3 spans 14 residues. Germline-derived CDR1 and CDR2 are SGHRS and YFSETQ. This chain's CDR3 is CASSLSGGNTEAFF. CDR3 nucleotide sequence: TGCGCCAGCAGCTTATCAGGAGGCAACACTGAAGCTTTCTTT.

The chain recombines TRBV27 with TRBJ2-2; 7 positions agree with TRBD1. Germline CDR1 and CDR2: MNHEY and SMNVEV (reference sequence). V lost 6 bases to trimming and J lost 0 bases; unmatched junction nucleotides: 1. The CDR3 spans 14 residues. CDR3 region: CASRQGANTGELFF. CDR3 DNA: TGTGCCAGCAGGCAGGGGGCGAACACCGGGGAGCTGTTTTTT.

This chain joins TRBV7-3 and TRBJ2-2, with TRBD1 matching 9 bases. V lost 4 bases and J lost 3; bases outside the gene matches: 6. This CDR3 comprises 16 residues. Germline CDR1 and CDR2: SGHTA and FQGTGA. The CDR3 loop reads CASSSLGTGYTGELFF. The CDR3 DNA is TGTGCCAGCAGCTCGCTTGGGACAGGGTACACCGGGGAGCTGTTTTTT.

CDR3 protein: CASSYDRNTEAFF. In DNA, the CDR3 is TGTGCCAGCAGTTACGACAGGAACACTGAAGCTTTCTTT. V and J are TRBV27 and TRBJ1-1; D possibly corresponds to TRBD1 (5 bases). The CDR3 consists of 13 residues. Trimming left V 4 bases short and J 1 base short, with 7 bases between. The V gene's germline CDR1 is MNHEY and CDR2 SMNVEV (reference sequence).